This entry lists 9 T cell receptor beta chains sequenced from one sample in a study of shared clonotypes between healthy human individuals. The data were produced by immunoSEQ multiplex PCR, yet TCRdb's version contains in-frame clones alone and is incomplete. This table holds about 470,000 clones, 70% to 80% found once. Sequenced input: PBMCs. These receptors originate from a woman in her forties in good health. Some clones in this sample may be carry-over from other donors' samples.

CDR3 nucleotide sequence: TGTGCCAGCAGTTGGGACTACCCCTACGAGCAGTACTTC. It translates to CASSWDYPYEQYF. The rearrangement links TRBV6-6 to TRBJ2-7; 7 bases match TRBD2. Trimming removed 4 bases from V and 2 bases from J; junction bases left unmatched: 2. The CDR3 runs to 13 residues. Germline-derived CDR1 and CDR2 are MNHNY and SVGAGI (reference sequence).

The J gene is TRBJ2-1, the V gene TRBV4-1; 10 nucleotides line up with TRBD1. CDR3 length equals 16 residues. CDR1 and CDR2 from the germline V gene are MGHRA and YSYEKL. Unmatched junction bases numbered 6, after V lost 3 bases and J lost 4 bases. CDR3 region: CASSQRGTGDYNEQFF. CDR3 nucleotides: TGCGCCAGCAGCCAGCGGGGGACAGGGGATTACAATGAGCAGTTCTTC.

The chain joins TRBV5-4 to TRBJ2-2; D gene unclear. The germline V and J ends were trimmed by 0 bases and 1 base, with 10 bases remaining between them. CDR3 length: 16 residues. Germline lookup yields CDR1 SGHNT and CDR2 YYREEE (reference sequence). The CDR3 sequence is CASSLDMTVNTGELFF. The CDR3 coding sequence is TGTGCCAGCAGCTTGGATATGACTGTGAACACCGGGGAGCTGTTTTTT.

The chain couples TRBV29-1 to TRBJ2-7; unclear D gene. The CDR3 has 13 amino acids. V lost 3 bases and J 2 bases, leaving 11 bases between the germline ends. In germline, CDR1 is SQVTM, CDR2 ANQGSEA. The CDR3 nucleotides are TGCAGCGTTGATGTGGATGGGACCTACGAGCAGTACTTC. It translates to CSVDVDGTYEQYF.

Comment on this clone: An end of the junction does not agree with germline; a read error may underlie this. The V call is TRBV7-2, the J call TRBJ2-3; D remains ambiguous. The germline gives CDR1 SGHTA, CDR2 FQGNSA. The CDR3 has 15 residues. DNA for the CDR3: TGCGCCAGCAGCCAAGATAGGCTGGGTGCAGATACGCAGTATTTT. Amino acids: CASSQDRLGADTQYF. Supplemented by reference TRBV7-2 and TRBJ2-3, the full variable domain reads GAGVSQSPSNKVTEKGKDVELRCDPISGHTALYWYRQSLGQGLEFLIYFQGNSAPDKSGLPSDRFSAERTGGSVSTLTIQRTQQEDSAVYLCASSQDRLGADTQYFGPGTRLTVL.

This chain joins TRBV5-1 and TRBJ2-7, with 9 bases identical to TRBD2. Per germline, CDR1 SGHRS and CDR2 YFSETQ. The CDR3 is 17 residues long. Trimming took 5 bases from V and 4 from J; bases not matched to a gene: 16. This CDR3 is CASRAGVAGENLYEQYF. The DNA of the CDR3 is TGCGCCAGCAGGGCAGGGGTAGCGGGAGAAAATTTGTACGAGCAGTACTTC.

This clone was detected a few times. This rearrangement joins TRBV6-5 to TRBJ1-4, with D perhaps TRBD1 (5 bases). This CDR3 is built from 13 residues. Germline V gene lookup returns CDR1 MNHEY and CDR2 SVGAGI. The CDR3, as DNA: TGTGCAAACTCTTTTCCCGGGACGGCAAAACTGTTTTTT. Its protein is CANSFPGTAKLFF.

This clone was found a few times. This chain connects TRBV29-1 to TRBJ1-5; D is uncertain. The CDR3 length is 14 residues. CDR1 is SQVTM and CDR2 is ANQGSEA in the germline V gene. Trimming pared 7 bases from V and 5 bases from J, leaving 18 bases between. The chain's CDR3 is CSAPATIMDQPQHF. The CDR3 DNA follows: TGCAGCGCCCCGGCTACCATCATGGATCAGCCCCAGCATTTT.

This chain uses TRBV29-1 with TRBJ2-7, with 7 bases fitting TRBD2. The germline V gene has CDR1 SQVTM and CDR2 ANQGSEA. The length of the CDR3 is 15 residues. V was clipped by 4 bases and J by 4 bases; unmatched bases: 13. The CDR3 coding sequence is TGCAGCGTTGGGGGCCTTAGGCGGGAGAGATACGAGCAGTACTTC. Residues: CSVGGLRRERYEQYF.